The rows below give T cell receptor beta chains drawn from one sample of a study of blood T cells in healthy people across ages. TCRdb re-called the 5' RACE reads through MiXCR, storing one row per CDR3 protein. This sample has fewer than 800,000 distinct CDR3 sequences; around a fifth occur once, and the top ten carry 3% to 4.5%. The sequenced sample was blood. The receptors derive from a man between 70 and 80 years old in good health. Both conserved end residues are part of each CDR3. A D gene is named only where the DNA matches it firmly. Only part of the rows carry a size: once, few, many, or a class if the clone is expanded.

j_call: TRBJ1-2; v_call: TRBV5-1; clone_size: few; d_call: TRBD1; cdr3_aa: CASSPLTAGTGEGYTF; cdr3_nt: TGCGCCAGCAGCCCCCTAACCGCCGGGACAGGGGAAGGCTACACCTTC
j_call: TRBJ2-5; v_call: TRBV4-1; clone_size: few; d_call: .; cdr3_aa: CASSQGQLIGYVQYF; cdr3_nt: TGCGCCAGCAGCCAAGGGCAACTTATCGGCTACGTGCAGTACTTC
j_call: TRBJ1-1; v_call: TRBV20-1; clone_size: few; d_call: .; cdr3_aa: CSARGGGKKLEAFF; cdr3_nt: TGCAGTGCTAGAGGTGGGGGGAAAAAACTAGAAGCTTTCTTT
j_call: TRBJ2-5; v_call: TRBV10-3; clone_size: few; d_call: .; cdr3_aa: CAISELETQYF; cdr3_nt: TGTGCCATCAGTGAGTTAGAGACCCAGTACTTC
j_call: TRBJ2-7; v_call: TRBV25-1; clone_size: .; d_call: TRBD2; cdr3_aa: CASGTSGRPWEQYF; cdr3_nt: TGTGCCAGCGGGACTAGCGGGAGGCCTTGGGAGCAGTACTTC
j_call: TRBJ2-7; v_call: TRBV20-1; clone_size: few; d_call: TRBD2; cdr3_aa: CSARDLAGAYEQYF; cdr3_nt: TGCAGTGCTAGAGACCTAGCGGGGGCCTACGAGCAGTACTTC
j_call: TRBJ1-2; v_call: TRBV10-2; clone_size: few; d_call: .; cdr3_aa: CASGEGYGYTF; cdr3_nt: TGCGCCAGCGGAGAGGGATATGGCTACACCTTC
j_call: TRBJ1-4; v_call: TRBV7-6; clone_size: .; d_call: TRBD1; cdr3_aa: CASSPGQGLEKLFF; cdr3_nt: TGTGCCAGCAGTCCCGGACAGGGATTAGAAAAACTGTTTTTT
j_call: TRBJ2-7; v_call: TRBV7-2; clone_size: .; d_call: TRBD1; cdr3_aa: CASSAGTGIYEQYF; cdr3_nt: TGTGCCAGCAGCGCCGGGACAGGGATATACGAGCAGTACTTC
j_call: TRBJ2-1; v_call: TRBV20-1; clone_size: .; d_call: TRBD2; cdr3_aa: CSAGTSGRLYNEQFF; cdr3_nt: TGCAGTGCAGGGACTAGCGGGAGACTTTACAATGAGCAGTTCTTC
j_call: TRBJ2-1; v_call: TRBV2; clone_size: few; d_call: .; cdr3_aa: CASSGEAEQFF; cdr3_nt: TGTGCCAGCAGTGGGGAGGCTGAGCAGTTCTTC
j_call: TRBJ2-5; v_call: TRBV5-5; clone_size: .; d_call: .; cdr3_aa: CASSLVSETQYF; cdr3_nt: TGTGCCAGCAGCTTGGTTTCGGAGACCCAGTACTTC
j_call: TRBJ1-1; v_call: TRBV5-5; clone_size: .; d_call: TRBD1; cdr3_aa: CASSLVQGAIEAFF; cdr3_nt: TGTGCCAGCAGCTTGGTCCAGGGGGCGATTGAAGCTTTCTTT
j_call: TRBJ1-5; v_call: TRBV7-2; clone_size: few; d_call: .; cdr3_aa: CASSLEAGYNQPQHF; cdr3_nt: TGTGCCAGCAGCTTAGAGGCCGGATACAATCAGCCCCAGCATTTT
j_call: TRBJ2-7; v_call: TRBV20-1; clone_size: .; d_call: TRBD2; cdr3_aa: CSANSGSGLYEQYF; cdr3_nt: TGCAGTGCTAATAGCGGGAGCGGTCTCTACGAGCAGTACTTC
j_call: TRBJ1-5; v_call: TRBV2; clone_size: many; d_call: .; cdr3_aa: CASTEQNSNQPQHF; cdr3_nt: TGTGCCAGCACAGAACAGAATAGCAATCAGCCCCAGCATTTT